The sequence of this T cell receptor (beta chain) was determined in a study of T cell clones after liver transplantation. Across the study: Post-transplant blood was tracked for graft-donor-reactive T cell clones identified in a pre-transplant mixed lymphocyte reaction. Patients counted as tolerant after at least one year off all immunosuppression, enzymes not exceeding twice normal. Points from the study as a whole: Conclusions were preliminary, with small, heterogeneous patient groups.

Profiling relied on immunoSEQ multiplex PCR, and the TCRdb table lists in-frame clones only, not all of them. The data hold under 60,000 clones, with 60% to 80% observed a single time. V was cut by 5 bases and J by 3 bases, with 17 bases left in between. Per the germline V gene, CDR1 is SGHNT and CDR2 is YENEEA. CDR3 length: 15 amino acids. With respect to this clone: What it binds is unknown.

The rearrangement links TRBV11-3 to TRBJ2-7; D may be TRBD1 (6 bases). The TCR sequence derives from a human patient who received a liver transplant. Some T cells may be supplied by the graft donor. Sequencing used CD4+ T cells from blood, obtained at the 22-month timepoint. CDR3 loop: CASSPASDRGYEQYF. CDR3 sequence (DNA): TGTGCCAGCAGCCCCGCCTCGGACAGAGGCTACGAGCAGTACTTC.